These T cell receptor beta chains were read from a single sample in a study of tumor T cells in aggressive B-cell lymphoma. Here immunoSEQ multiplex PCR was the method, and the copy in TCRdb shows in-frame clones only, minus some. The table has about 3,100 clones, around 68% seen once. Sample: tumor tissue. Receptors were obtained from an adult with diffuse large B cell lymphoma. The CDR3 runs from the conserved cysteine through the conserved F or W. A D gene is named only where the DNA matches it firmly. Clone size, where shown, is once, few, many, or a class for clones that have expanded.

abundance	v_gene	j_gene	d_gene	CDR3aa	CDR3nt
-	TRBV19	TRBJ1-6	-	CASSSRMADSPLHF	TGTGCCAGTAGTAGCCGTATGGCGGATTCACCCCTCCACTTT
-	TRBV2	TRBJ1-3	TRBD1	CASSVRQGASGNTIYF	TGTGCCAGCAGTGTCCGACAGGGGGCGTCTGGAAACACCATATATTTT
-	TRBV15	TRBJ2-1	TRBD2	CATRGGGRLAGVGNEQFF	TGTGCCACCAGGGGGGGCGGGCGACTAGCGGGAGTCGGCAATGAGCAGTTCTTC
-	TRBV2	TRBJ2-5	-	CASSERLQETQYF	TGTGCCAGTAGTGAAAGACTACAAGAGACCCAGTACTTC
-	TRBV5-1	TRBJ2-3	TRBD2	CASRLAGGPGDTQYF	TGCGCCAGCCGCTTAGCGGGAGGGCCGGGAGATACGCAGTATTTT
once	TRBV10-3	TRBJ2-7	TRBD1	CAIRTGGSYEQYF	TGTGCCATCAGGACAGGGGGCTCCTACGAGCAGTACTTC
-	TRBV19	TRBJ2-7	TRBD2	CASSTKSGRASYEQYF	TGTGCCAGTAGTACTAAAAGCGGGAGGGCCTCCTACGAGCAGTACTTC
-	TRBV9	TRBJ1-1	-	CASSPQAFAEAFF	TGTGCCAGCAGCCCCCAGGCGTTCGCTGAAGCTTTCTTT
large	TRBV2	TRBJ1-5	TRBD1	CASSEGQGLQPQHF	TGTGCCAGCAGTGAGGGACAGGGACTTCAGCCCCAGCATTTT
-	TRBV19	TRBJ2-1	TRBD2	CASSTLAGGLNEQFF	TGTGCCAGTAGTACCCTAGCGGGAGGGCTTAATGAGCAGTTCTTC
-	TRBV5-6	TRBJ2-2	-	CASSLSAQVTGELFF	TGTGCCAGCAGCTTGTCGGCACAGGTCACCGGGGAGCTGTTTTTT
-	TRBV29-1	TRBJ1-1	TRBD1	CSVTQGGTEAFF	TGCAGCGTTACACAGGGGGGCACTGAAGCTTTCTTT
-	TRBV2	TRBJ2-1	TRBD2	CASSDGWGLAGGEQFF	TGTGCCAGCAGTGACGGGTGGGGACTAGCGGGAGGGGAGCAGTTCTTC
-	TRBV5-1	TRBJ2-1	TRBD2	CASSSRTSGSNEQFF	TGCGCCAGCAGTTCGAGGACTAGCGGGAGCAATGAGCAGTTCTTC
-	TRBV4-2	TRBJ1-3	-	CASSQGSTGNTIYF	TGTGCCAGCAGCCAAGGCAGTACTGGAAACACCATATATTTT
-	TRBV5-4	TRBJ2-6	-	CASSKQATGANVLTF	TGTGCCAGCAGCAAACAGGCGACTGGGGCCAACGTCCTGACTTTC
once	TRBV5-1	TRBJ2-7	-	CASSRVAESYEQYF	TGCGCCAGCAGCAGGGTAGCGGAGAGCTACGAGCAGTACTTC
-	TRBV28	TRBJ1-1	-	CASNGNTEAFF	TGTGCCAGCAACGGGAACACTGAAGCTTTCTTT
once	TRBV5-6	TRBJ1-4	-	CASSGTGFPEKLFF	TGTGCCAGCAGCGGAACAGGTTTCCCGGAAAAACTGTTTTTT
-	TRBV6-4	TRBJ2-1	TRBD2	CASSPLRGSFGEQFF	TGTGCCAGCAGCCCCCTTCGCGGGAGTTTTGGTGAGCAGTTCTTC
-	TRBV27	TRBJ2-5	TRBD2	CASSLSGGAGGTQYF	TGTGCCAGCAGTTTATCGGGGGGGGCGGGGGGGACCCAGTACTTC
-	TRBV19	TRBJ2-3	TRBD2	CASSMASGRTDTQYF	TGTGCCAGTAGTATGGCTAGCGGGAGAACAGATACGCAGTATTTT
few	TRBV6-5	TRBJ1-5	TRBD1	CASSYDRGNQPQHF	TGTGCCAGCAGTTACGACAGGGGGAATCAGCCCCAGCATTTT
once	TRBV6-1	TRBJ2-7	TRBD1	CASSELLGTVSYEQYF	TGTGCCAGCAGTGAACTCCTAGGGACAGTCTCCTACGAGCAGTACTTC
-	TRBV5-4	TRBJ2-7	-	CASSLGRVTSTYEQYF	TGTGCCAGCAGCTTGGGACGTGTGACTTCAACCTACGAGCAGTACTTC
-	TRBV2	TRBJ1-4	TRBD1	CASSEGGQGGEKLFF	TGTGCCAGCAGTGAAGGAGGACAGGGAGGTGAAAAACTGTTTTTT
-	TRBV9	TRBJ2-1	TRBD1	CASSVRGTGQTEQFF	TGTGCCAGCAGCGTAAGGGGGACAGGGCAGACTGAGCAGTTCTTC
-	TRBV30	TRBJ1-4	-	CAWSVAGFREKLFF	TGTGCCTGGAGTGTAGCAGGATTTCGTGAAAAACTGTTTTTT
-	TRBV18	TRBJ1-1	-	CASSPTMNTEAFF	TGTGCCAGCTCACCGACAATGAACACTGAAGCTTTCTTT
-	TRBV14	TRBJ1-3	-	CASSQVGFSGNTIYF	TGTGCCAGCAGCCAAGTCGGGTTCTCTGGAAACACCATATATTTT
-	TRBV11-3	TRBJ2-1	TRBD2	CASSLGVGTSGYGEQFF	TGTGCCAGCAGCTTAGGAGTAGGGACTAGCGGGTATGGTGAGCAGTTCTTC
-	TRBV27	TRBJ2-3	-	CASSFEGFRTDTQYF	TGTGCCAGCAGTTTTGAGGGCTTTCGCACAGATACGCAGTATTTT
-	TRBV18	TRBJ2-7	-	CASSPPSLSYEQYF	TGTGCCAGCTCACCCCCGTCTTTGTCCTACGAGCAGTACTTC
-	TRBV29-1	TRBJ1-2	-	CSVEGTYYGYTF	TGCAGCGTTGAAGGAACATACTATGGCTACACCTTC
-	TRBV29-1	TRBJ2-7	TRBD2	CSVEDRGGSSYEQYF	TGCAGCGTTGAAGATCGGGGGGGCAGCTCCTACGAGCAGTACTTC
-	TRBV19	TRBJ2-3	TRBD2	CASSIRGLSDTQYF	TGTGCCAGTAGTATAAGGGGACTATCAGATACGCAGTATTTT
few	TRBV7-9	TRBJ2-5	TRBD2	CASSSWTSERETQYF	TGTGCCAGCAGCTCTTGGACTAGCGAGCGAGAGACCCAGTACTTC
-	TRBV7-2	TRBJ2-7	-	CASSPTGSGNEQYF	TGTGCCAGCAGCCCCACTGGCTCGGGGAACGAGCAGTACTTC
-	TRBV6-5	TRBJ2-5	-	CASSYSVSGGEIQYF	TGTGCCAGCAGTTACTCGGTTAGCGGAGGTGAGATCCAGTACTTC
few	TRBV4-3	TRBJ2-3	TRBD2	CASSSRVSGRSTDTQYF	TGCGCCAGCAGCTCCCGGGTTAGCGGGAGAAGCACAGATACGCAGTATTTT
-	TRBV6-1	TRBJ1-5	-	CASRETGWQPQHF	TGTGCCAGCAGAGAGACGGGATGGCAGCCCCAGCATTTT
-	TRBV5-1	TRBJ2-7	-	CASSVDGGKQYF	TGCGCCAGCAGCGTGGACGGGGGTAAGCAGTACTTC
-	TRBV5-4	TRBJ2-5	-	CATHPGGAQNQETQYF	TGTGCCACTCACCCTGGTGGGGCACAGAATCAAGAGACCCAGTACTTC
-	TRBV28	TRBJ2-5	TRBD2	CASSLFASGSLQTQYF	TGTGCCAGCAGTTTATTTGCTAGCGGGAGTCTACAGACCCAGTACTTC
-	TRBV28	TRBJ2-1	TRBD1	CASSFSGQTYNEQFF	TGTGCCAGCAGCTTTTCGGGACAGACCTACAATGAGCAGTTCTTC
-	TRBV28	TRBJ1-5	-	CASSLSGFSQPQHF	TGTGCCAGCAGTTTATCAGGGTTTAGTCAGCCCCAGCATTTT
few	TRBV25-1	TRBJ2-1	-	CASSVGRTEVF	TGTGCCAGCAGTGTGGGGAGGACCGAGGTCTTC
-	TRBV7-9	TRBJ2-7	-	CASSSRYEQYF	TGTGCCAGCAGCTCTCGCTACGAGCAGTACTTC
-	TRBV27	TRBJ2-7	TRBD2	CASSLSSGRLGEEQYF	TGTGCCAGCAGTTTATCTAGCGGGAGGTTAGGTGAGGAGCAGTACTTC
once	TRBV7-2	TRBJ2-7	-	CASSLTNSYEQYF	TGTGCCAGCAGCCTGACTAACTCCTACGAGCAGTACTTC
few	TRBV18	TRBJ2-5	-	CASSTNVRPGKRQETQYF	TGTGCCAGCTCAACGAATGTGAGACCAGGCAAACGTCAAGAGACCCAGTACTTC
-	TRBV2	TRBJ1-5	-	CASSVEDGSNQPQHF	TGTGCCAGCAGTGTGGAGGACGGGAGCAATCAGCCCCAGCATTTT
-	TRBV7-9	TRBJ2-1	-	CASGKDSINEQFF	TGTGCCAGCGGTAAAGATTCTATTAATGAGCAGTTCTTC
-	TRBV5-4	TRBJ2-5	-	CASTTGVLGETQYF	TGTGCCAGCACTACCGGAGTCCTGGGAGAGACCCAGTACTTC
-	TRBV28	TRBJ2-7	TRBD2	CASSSRGLAGGLPF	TGTGCCAGCAGTTCGCGAGGACTAGCGGGAGGGTTACCGTTC
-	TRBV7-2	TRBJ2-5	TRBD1	CASSWGQQETQYF	TGTGCCAGCAGCTGGGGACAGCAAGAGACCCAGTACTTC
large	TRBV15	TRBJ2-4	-	CATSIDAGLDIQYF	TGTGCCACCAGCATCGATGCGGGGTTGGACATTCAGTACTTC